Each of the 23 T cell receptor beta chains below was sequenced from the same sample in a study of T cell responses to AZD1222 COVID-19 vaccine. TCRdb's copy holds only in-frame clones and misses some; the assay was immunoSEQ multiplex PCR. The sample holds roughly 110,000 clones, approximately 90% seen once. The sequenced sample was peripheral blood, obtained 28 days after the second AZD1222 dose. The source is an adult who received the AZD1222 COVID-19 vaccine.

The V call is TRBV5-1, the J call TRBJ1-2, with D maybe TRBD1 (6 bases). CDR1 and CDR2 from the germline V gene are SGHRS and YFSETQ. The length of the CDR3 is 16 residues. Between the trimmed V and J ends, which lost 0 bases and 3 bases, there was a span of 15 bases. The CDR3 here is CASSLAPQGGDYGYTF. In nucleotides, the CDR3 is TGCGCCAGCAGCTTGGCCCCACAGGGAGGGGACTATGGCTACACCTTC.

This sequence joins TRBV3-1 (or the pseudogene TRBV3-2) and TRBJ1-1; D gene ambiguous. The CDR3 runs to 11 residues. Trimming shortened V by 6 bases and J by 6 bases, and 8 bases separated the two germline ends. Germline values: CDR1 LGHDT, CDR2 YNNKEL (reference sequence). The CDR3 protein is CASRLGAEAFF. The CDR3 nucleotides are TGTGCCAGCAGACTTGGGGCTGAAGCTTTCTTT.

The chain links TRBV4-1 to TRBJ1-4; D possibly corresponds to TRBD1 (5 bases). The CDR3 has 17 amino acids. V lost 2 bases and J lost 5, with 18 bases in between. Germline V gene sequence: CDR1 MGHRA, CDR2 YSYEKL. The CDR3 region has the DNA TGCGCCAGCAGCCAACCCAACGCAGGGCGCGGGAATGAAAAACTGTTTTTT. Its translation is CASSQPNAGRGNEKLFF.

The V call is TRBV6-6, the J call TRBJ2-7; D is perhaps TRBD2 (6 bases). The germline V gene encodes CDR1 MNHNY and CDR2 SVGAGI (reference sequence). CDR3 length: 14 amino acids. Trimming removed 6 bases at V and 5 bases at J, with 17 bases between. CDR3 coding DNA: TGTGCCAGCAGCGCAAAGGAGGGTGAAGACGAGCAGTACTTC. Translation: CASSAKEGEDEQYF.

Points on this clone: The missing conserved phenylalanine or tryptophan at the end of this CDR3 makes a read error likely. The CDR3 region has the DNA TGTGCCAGCAGCTTAGCGAGGACTAGCCCCTACACCCTC. This sequence encodes CASSLARTSPYTL. This chain uses TRBV7-3 with TRBJ1-2; no reliable D call. The CDR3 covers 13 residues. The germline CDR1 and CDR2 sequences are SGHTA and FQGTGA. The V end lost 2 bases, the J end lost 10 bases, and 14 bases lay between the germline ends.

The chain is built from TRBV6-5 and TRBJ2-7; no reliable D call. The CDR3 loop spans 14 amino acids. Germline-derived CDR1 and CDR2 are MNHEY and SVGAGI. The V gene lost 3 bases and the J gene lost 0 bases, with 9 bases spanning the gap. The CDR3 nucleotides read TGTGCCAGCAGTTATCAGGACCGCTCCTACGAGCAGTACTTC. This translates into CASSYQDRSYEQYF.

This sequence joins TRBV11-1 and TRBJ1-1; D ambiguous. CDR3 length: 13 amino acids. V lost 5 bases and J 11 bases, leaving 18 bases between the germline ends. CDR1 and CDR2 from the germline V gene are SGHAT and FQDESV (reference sequence). The CDR3 DNA follows: TGTGCCAGCAGCCCTGAAGCGACGGGGTGGGCTTTCTTT. Amino acid sequence: CASSPEATGWAFF. Full variable domain (outside the CDR3, taken from reference TRBV11-1 and TRBJ1-1): EAEVAQSPRYKITEKSQAVAFWCDPISGHATLYWYRQILGQGPELLVQFQDESVVDDSQLPKDRFSAERLKGVDSTLKIQPAELGDSAMYLCASSPEATGWAFFGQGTRLTVV.

V usage is TRBV27 and J usage is TRBJ1-5, with TRBD1 matching over 7 bases. The CDR3 extends over 14 amino acids. V was pared by 6 bases and J by 3 bases, with 5 bases of the junction left unmatched. The germline V gene encodes CDR1 MNHEY and CDR2 SMNVEV (reference sequence). The CDR3 sequence: CASSLQGFNQPQHF. Here the CDR3 DNA reads TGTGCCAGCAGCCTACAGGGGTTCAATCAGCCCCAGCATTTT.

A few counts support this clone. The rearrangement joins TRBV6-2 or TRBV6-3 to TRBJ1-6; no clear D. Germline assignment: CDR1 MNHEY and CDR2 SVGEGT. The CDR3 is made up of 12 amino acids. Trimming removed 3 bases at V and 7 bases at J, with 4 bases between. The CDR3: CASSYTNSPLHF. CDR3 in DNA: TGTGCCAGCAGTTATACGAATTCACCCCTCCACTTT.

This rearrangement joins TRBV18 to TRBJ1-2, with 7 positions matching TRBD1. The CDR3 sequence is 15 residues long. The J segment lost 4 bases and the V segment lost 0 bases, leaving 5 bases of the junction unmatched. Germline V gene lookup returns CDR1 KGHSH and CDR2 LQKENI. This CDR3 reads CASSPPGQQFYGYTF. The CDR3 DNA sequence: TGTGCCAGCTCACCACCGGGACAGCAATTCTATGGCTACACCTTC.

The chain couples TRBV5-1 to TRBJ1-2, with 9 bases aligning to TRBD1. Germline V gives CDR1 SGHRS, CDR2 YFSETQ. With V trimmed by 6 bases and J by 7 bases, 4 bases remained unmatched. The CDR3 runs 12 residues. The CDR3 DNA is TGCGCCAGCAACACAGGGGGCTCTGGCTACACCTTC. Its protein is CASNTGGSGYTF.

V and J are TRBV6-5 and TRBJ2-5, with 7 bases lining up with TRBD1. The CDR3 runs to 14 residues. After removal of 6 bases from V and 2 bases from J, the junction contained 6 bases not matched to a gene. The germline V gene encodes CDR1 MNHEY and CDR2 SVGAGI. The CDR3 bases are TGTGCCAGCAGCCCCGGGACAGCTCAAGAGACCCAGTACTTC. Translated: CASSPGTAQETQYF.

V is TRBV6-5 and J is TRBJ1-1; D unresolved. CDR3 length: 11 residues. With 6 bases removed from V and 1 base from J, the gap between germline ends came to 3 bases. Per germline, CDR1 MNHEY and CDR2 SVGAGI. CDR3 residues: CASRPNTEAFF. CDR3 sequence (DNA): TGTGCCAGCAGGCCGAACACTGAAGCTTTCTTT.

J is TRBJ2-5 and V is TRBV19; no definite D call. V gave up 3 bases and J gave up 0 bases, with 5 bases separating them. Looked up from germline, CDR1 is LNHDA and CDR2 is SQIVND (reference sequence). This CDR3 has 13 amino acids. This chain's CDR3 is CASSIADQETQYF. Written as DNA, the CDR3 is TGTGCCAGTAGTATTGCAGACCAAGAGACCCAGTACTTC.

The chain combines TRBV5-4 with TRBJ1-1, with 7 bases aligning to TRBD1. The CDR3 length is 12 residues. The germline V gene has CDR1 SGHNT and CDR2 YYREEE (reference sequence). The trim removed 6 bases at V and 8 bases at J, leaving 7 bases unmatched. This CDR3 reads CASNAGGYEAFF. For the CDR3, the DNA is TGTGCCAGCAACGCAGGGGGTTACGAAGCTTTCTTT.

This chain uses TRBV19 with TRBJ2-5; TRBD1 matches at 11 bases. Germline V gene lookup returns CDR1 LNHDA and CDR2 SQIVND (reference sequence). V gave up 2 bases and J gave up 5 bases; unmatched junction bases: 4. This CDR3 has 15 residues. CDR3 residues: CASSIWTGGAETQYF. In DNA form, the CDR3 reads TGTGCCAGTAGTATATGGACAGGGGGCGCGGAGACCCAGTACTTC.

J is TRBJ2-1 and V is TRBV19, with 11 bases fitting TRBD2. The CDR3 runs to 17 residues. V was pared by 3 bases and J by 3 bases, with 7 bases of the junction left unmatched. Germline CDR1 reads LNHDA; CDR2 reads SQIVND (reference sequence). The CDR3 DNA is TGTGCCAGTAGTATGGGGCTAGCGGGGGGCCTCTACAATGAGCAGTTCTTC. Translated: CASSMGLAGGLYNEQFF.

In this sample, this clone turned up once. This chain's CDR3 is CASSLRGANYGYTF. For the CDR3, the DNA is TGTGCCAGCAGCTTAAGGGGGGCTAACTATGGCTACACCTTC. This rearrangement joins TRBV5-6 to TRBJ1-2; the D gene is possibly TRBD1 (6 bases). The CDR3 totals 14 residues. V lost 2 bases and J 0 bases, leaving 8 bases between the germline ends. Germline V CDR1 and CDR2: SGHDT, YYEEEE.

The gene calls are TRBV7-9 and TRBJ1-4, with D unclear. Germline CDR1 reads SEHNR; CDR2 reads FQNEAQ (reference sequence). The V end was cut by 1 base, the J end by 3 bases, with 12 bases between. This CDR3 is 16 amino acids long. Here the CDR3 DNA reads TGTGCCAGCAGCTTAGGCCGACTAGCAGCTAATGAAAAACTGTTTTTT. It specifies CASSLGRLAANEKLFF.

The V gene is TRBV19, the J gene TRBJ2-3; D is unclear. V was shortened by 1 base and J by 1 base, with 3 bases between the two germline ends. The germline gives CDR1 LNHDA, CDR2 SQIVND (reference sequence). This CDR3 has 13 residues. The CDR3 sequence: CASSIGGTDTQYF. CDR3 in DNA: TGTGCCAGTAGTATAGGCGGCACAGATACGCAGTATTTT.

This rearrangement joins TRBV3-1 (or the pseudogene TRBV3-2) to TRBJ2-7, with D tentatively TRBD1 (6 bases). Trimming pared 4 bases from V and 6 bases from J, leaving 25 bases between. CDR1 is LGHDT, CDR2 YNNKEL, per germline (reference sequence). This CDR3 region has 17 residues. CDR3 coding DNA: TGTGCCAGCAGCCCTTCCCCCCCGGGACATGAGAGGGGCGAGCAGTACTTC. Its translation is CASSPSPPGHERGEQYF.

The rearrangement links TRBV4-3 to TRBJ2-1; D gene uncertain. The CDR3 has 13 residues. The V end was cut by 3 bases, the J end by 4 bases, with 7 bases between. Germline lookup yields CDR1 LGHNA and CDR2 YSLEER. CDR3 DNA sequence: TGCGCCAGCAGCCACCTCTCGTACAATGAGCAGTTCTTC. It specifies CASSHLSYNEQFF.

V gene TRBV29-1 combines with J gene TRBJ2-1; D gene ambiguous. Germline V lookup: CDR1 SQVTM, CDR2 ANQGSEA. The V gene lost 2 bases and the J gene lost 10 bases, with 9 bases spanning the gap. This CDR3 has 11 amino acids. The CDR3 coding sequence is TGCAGCGTTGAAACACAGTACGAGCAGTTCTTC. This encodes CSVETQYEQFF.